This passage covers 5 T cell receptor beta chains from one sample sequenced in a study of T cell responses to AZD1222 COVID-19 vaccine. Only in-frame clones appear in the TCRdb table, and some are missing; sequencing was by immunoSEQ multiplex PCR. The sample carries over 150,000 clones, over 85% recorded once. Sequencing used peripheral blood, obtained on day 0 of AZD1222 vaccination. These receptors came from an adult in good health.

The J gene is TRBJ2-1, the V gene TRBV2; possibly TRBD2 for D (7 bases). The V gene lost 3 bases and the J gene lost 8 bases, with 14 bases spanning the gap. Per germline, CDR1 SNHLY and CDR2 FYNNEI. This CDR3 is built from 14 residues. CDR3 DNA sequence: TGTGCCAGCAGTGACCGAGGGGGGGTATATGAGCAGTTCTTC. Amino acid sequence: CASSDRGGVYEQFF.

CDR3 in DNA: TGTGCCAGCAGCGCCTCCAGGGGGCCCGTCTATGGCTACACCTTC. Protein sequence: CASSASRGPVYGYTF. The chain employs TRBV9 and TRBJ1-2, with TRBD1 matching over 8 bases. There are 15 residues in the CDR3. Trimming at V came to 3 bases and at J to 4 bases, leaving 8 bases not matched to a gene. Germline-derived CDR1 and CDR2 are SGDLS and YYNGEE.

Written as DNA, the CDR3 is TGCGCCAGCAGCCAAGAACCCTGGTCTGGGGCCAACGTCCTGACTTTC. Its translation: CASSQEPWSGANVLTF. This chain uses TRBV4-1 with TRBJ2-6; D is unclear. CDR3 length equals 16 residues. V was cut by 0 bases and J by 1 base, with 7 bases left in between. Germline CDR1 is MGHRA and CDR2 is YSYEKL.

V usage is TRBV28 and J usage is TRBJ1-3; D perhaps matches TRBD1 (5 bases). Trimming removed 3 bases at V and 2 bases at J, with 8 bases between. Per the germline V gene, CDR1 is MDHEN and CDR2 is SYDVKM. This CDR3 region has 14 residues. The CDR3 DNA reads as TGTGCCAGCAGTTTTGGGGGGACTGGAAACACCATATATTTT. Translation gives CASSFGGTGNTIYF.

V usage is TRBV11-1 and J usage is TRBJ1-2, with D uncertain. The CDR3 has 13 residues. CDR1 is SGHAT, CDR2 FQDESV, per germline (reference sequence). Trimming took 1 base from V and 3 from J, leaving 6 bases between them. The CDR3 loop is CASSLELDYGYTF. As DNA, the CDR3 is TGTGCCAGCAGCTTAGAACTGGACTATGGCTACACCTTC.